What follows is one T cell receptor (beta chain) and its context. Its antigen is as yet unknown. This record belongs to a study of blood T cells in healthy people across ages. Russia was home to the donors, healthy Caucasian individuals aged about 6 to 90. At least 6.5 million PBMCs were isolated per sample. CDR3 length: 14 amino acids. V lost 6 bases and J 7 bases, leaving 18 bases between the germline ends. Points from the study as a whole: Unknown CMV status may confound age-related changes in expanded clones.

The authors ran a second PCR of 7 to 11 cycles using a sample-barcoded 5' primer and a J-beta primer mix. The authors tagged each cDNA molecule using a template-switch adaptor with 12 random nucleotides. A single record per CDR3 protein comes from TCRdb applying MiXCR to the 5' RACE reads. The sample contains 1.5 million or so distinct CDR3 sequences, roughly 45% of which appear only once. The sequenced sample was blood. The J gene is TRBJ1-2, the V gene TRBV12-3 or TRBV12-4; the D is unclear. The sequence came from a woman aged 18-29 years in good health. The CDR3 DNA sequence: TGTGCCAGCAGGCCCGGACTTTCCGCGGGTGGCTACACCTTC. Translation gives CASRPGLSAGGYTF.